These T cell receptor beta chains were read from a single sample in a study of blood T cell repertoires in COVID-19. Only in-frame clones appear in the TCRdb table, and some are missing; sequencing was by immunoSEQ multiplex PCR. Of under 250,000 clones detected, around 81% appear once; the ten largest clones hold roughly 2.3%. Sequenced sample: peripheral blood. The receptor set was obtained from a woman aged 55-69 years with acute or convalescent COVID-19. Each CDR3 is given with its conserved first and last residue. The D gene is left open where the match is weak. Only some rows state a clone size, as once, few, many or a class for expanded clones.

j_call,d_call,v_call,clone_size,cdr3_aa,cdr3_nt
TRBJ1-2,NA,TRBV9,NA,CASSVSSGYYGYTF,TGTGCCAGCAGCGTAAGCTCAGGCTACTATGGCTACACCTTC
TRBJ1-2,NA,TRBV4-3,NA,CASSPTLQGLRYTF,TGCGCCAGCAGCCCCACACTACAGGGTTTGCGCTACACCTTC
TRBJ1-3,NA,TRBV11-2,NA,CASSLRVSGNTIYF,TGTGCCAGCAGCTTAAGAGTCTCTGGAAACACCATATATTTT
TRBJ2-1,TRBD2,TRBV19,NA,CASRNTGTSGGHEQFF,TGTGCCAGTAGAAACACGGGGACTAGCGGGGGACATGAGCAGTTCTTC
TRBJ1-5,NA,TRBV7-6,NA,CASSLALNQPQHF,TGTGCCAGCAGCTTAGCCCTTAATCAGCCCCAGCATTTT
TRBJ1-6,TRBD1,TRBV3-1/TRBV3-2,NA,CASSQQGQGSPLHF,TGTGCCAGCAGCCAACAAGGACAGGGATCACCCCTCCACTTT
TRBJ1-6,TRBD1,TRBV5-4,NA,CASGTGGTSPLHF,TGTGCCAGCGGGACAGGGGGAACCTCACCCCTCCACTTT
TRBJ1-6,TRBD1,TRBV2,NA,CASSDTGQGASPLHF,TGTGCCAGCAGTGACACGGGACAGGGGGCTTCACCCCTCCACTTT
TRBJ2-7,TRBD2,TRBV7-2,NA,CASSAKPGLGSAEQYF,TGTGCCAGCAGCGCAAAACCGGGACTAGGATCGGCCGAGCAGTACTTC
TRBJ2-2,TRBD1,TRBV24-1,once,CATSVAGGADTGELFF,TGTGCCACCAGTGTTGCAGGGGGCGCGGACACCGGGGAGCTGTTTTTT
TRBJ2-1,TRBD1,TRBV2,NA,CASTEGQGFYNEQFF,TGTGCCAGCACCGAAGGACAGGGTTTCTACAATGAGCAGTTCTTC
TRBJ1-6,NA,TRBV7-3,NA,CASSLKGGQNNSPLHF,TGTGCCAGCAGCTTAAAAGGGGGTCAGAATAATTCACCCCTCCACTTT
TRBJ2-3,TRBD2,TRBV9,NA,CASSVLSGGITSQQYF,TGTGCCAGCAGCGTACTTAGCGGGGGTATCACATCTCAGCAGTATTTT
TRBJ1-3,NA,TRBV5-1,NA,CASSLQGSGNTIYF,TGCGCCAGCAGCTTGCAGGGCTCTGGAAACACCATATATTTT
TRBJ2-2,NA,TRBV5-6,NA,CASSPDSEDTGELFF,TGTGCCAGCAGCCCGGACAGTGAGGACACCGGGGAGCTGTTTTTT
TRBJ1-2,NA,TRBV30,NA,CAWTGRNYGYTF,TGTGCCTGGACCGGTAGAAACTATGGCTACACCTTC
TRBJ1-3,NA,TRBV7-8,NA,CASSSDGAGGNTIYF,TGTGCCAGCAGCTCGGACGGCGCCGGGGGGAACACCATATATTTT
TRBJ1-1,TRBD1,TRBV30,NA,CAWSGDRRSTEAFF,TGTGCCTGGAGTGGGGACAGGAGGAGCACTGAAGCTTTCTTT
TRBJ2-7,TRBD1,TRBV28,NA,CATRQGAYEQYF,TGTGCCACAAGACAGGGGGCCTACGAGCAGTACTTC
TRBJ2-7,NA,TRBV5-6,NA,CASSLVSRSSSGGNYEQYF,TGTGCCAGCAGCTTGGTGTCACGCAGCTCCAGTGGGGGGAACTACGAGCAGTACTTC
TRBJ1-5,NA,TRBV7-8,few,CASSQDSNNQPQHF,TGTGCCAGCAGCCAGGACAGCAATAATCAGCCCCAGCATTTT
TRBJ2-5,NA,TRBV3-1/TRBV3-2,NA,CASTSQNQETQYF,TGTGCCAGCACCTCGCAGAACCAAGAGACCCAGTACTTC
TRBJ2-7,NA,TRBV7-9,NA,CASSSTGNYYEQYF,TGTGCCAGCAGCTCTACAGGGAACTACTACGAGCAGTACTTC
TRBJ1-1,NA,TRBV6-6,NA,CASSYREGTRAEAFF,TGTGCCAGCAGTTACAGGGAGGGGACGAGGGCTGAAGCTTTCTTT
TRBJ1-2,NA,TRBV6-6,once,CASVMDSANYGYTF,TGTGCCAGCGTTATGGACTCGGCGAACTATGGCTACACCTTC
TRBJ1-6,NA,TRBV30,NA,CAWTRDNSPLHF,TGTGCCTGGACTCGGGATAATTCACCCCTCCACTTT
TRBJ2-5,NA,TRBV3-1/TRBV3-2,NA,CASSQDPLVVHF,TGTGCCAGCAGCCAAGACCCGCTAGTTGTTCACTTC
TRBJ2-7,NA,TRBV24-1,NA,CATSTDTGYEQYF,TGTGCCACCAGCACCGATACAGGGTACGAGCAGTACTTC
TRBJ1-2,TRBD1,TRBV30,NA,CAWTGQANYGYTF,TGTGCCTGGACCGGACAGGCTAACTATGGCTACACCTTC
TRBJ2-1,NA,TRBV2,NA,CASSLTGNNEQFF,TGTGCCAGCAGTCTAACAGGGAATAATGAGCAGTTCTTC
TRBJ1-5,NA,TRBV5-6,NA,CASSLGPRETGNQPQHF,TGTGCCAGCAGCTTGGGCCCCAGGGAAACGGGCAATCAGCCCCAGCATTTT
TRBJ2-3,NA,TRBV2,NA,CASRVGGAPGLRTDTQYF,TGTGCCAGCAGGGTGGGGGGGGCTCCGGGACTAAGAACAGATACGCAGTATTTT
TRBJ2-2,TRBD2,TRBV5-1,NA,CASAPGGLNTGELFF,TGCGCCAGCGCCCCGGGGGGGTTGAACACCGGGGAGCTGTTTTTT
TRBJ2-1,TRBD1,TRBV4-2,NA,CASSDRGNEQFF,TGTGCCAGCAGCGACAGGGGCAATGAGCAGTTCTTC
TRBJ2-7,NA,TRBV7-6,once,CASSPLSGLPAYEQYF,TGTGCCAGCAGCCCCTTGTCGGGACTCCCAGCCTACGAGCAGTACTTC
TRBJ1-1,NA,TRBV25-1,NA,CASSDGHLNTEAFF,TGTGCCAGCAGTGACGGACACCTGAACACTGAAGCTTTCTTT
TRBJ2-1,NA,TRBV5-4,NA,CASTQGGGDNNEQFF,TGTGCCAGCACCCAGGGCGGGGGCGATAACAATGAGCAGTTCTTC
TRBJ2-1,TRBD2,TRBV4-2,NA,CASSQRLAGANEQFF,TGTGCCAGCAGCCAAAGACTAGCGGGGGCCAATGAGCAGTTCTTC
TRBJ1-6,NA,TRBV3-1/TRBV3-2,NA,CASSRNSPGAPLHF,TGTGCCAGCAGCCGGAATTCACCGGGTGCACCCCTCCACTTT